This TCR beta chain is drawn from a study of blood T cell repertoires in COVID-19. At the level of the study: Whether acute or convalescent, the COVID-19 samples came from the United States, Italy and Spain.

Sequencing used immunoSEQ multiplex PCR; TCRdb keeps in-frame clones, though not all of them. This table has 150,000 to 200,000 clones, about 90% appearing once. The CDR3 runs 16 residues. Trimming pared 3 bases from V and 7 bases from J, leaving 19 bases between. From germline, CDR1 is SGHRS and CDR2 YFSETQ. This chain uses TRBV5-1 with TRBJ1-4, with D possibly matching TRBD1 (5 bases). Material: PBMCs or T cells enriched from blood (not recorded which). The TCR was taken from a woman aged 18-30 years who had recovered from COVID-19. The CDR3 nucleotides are TGCGCCAGCAGCTCCGCTTTTGGGGAGGGGACTGAAAAACTGTTTTTT. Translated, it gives CASSSAFGEGTEKLFF.